This T cell receptor beta chain was identified in a study of T cell responses to AZD1222 COVID-19 vaccine. This clone was found once. Its antigen remains unknown. Study-level results: It was only a handful of AZD1222 recipients who were seropositive at baseline.

The protocol was immunoSEQ multiplex PCR, while the TCRdb copy is restricted to in-frame clones and leaves out a portion. The table has about 100,000 clones, around 90% seen once. The CDR3 is 14 amino acids. The germline gives CDR1 SGHRS, CDR2 YFSETQ. V lost 1 base and J 6 bases, leaving 10 bases between the germline ends. The chain uses TRBV5-1 and TRBJ1-4, with D possibly TRBD1 on 5 matching bases. The receptor's source is an adult in good health. Here the sequenced sample was peripheral blood, taken on day 0 of AZD1222 vaccination. CDR3 sequence: CASSLILGDEKLFF. CDR3 DNA: TGCGCCAGCAGCTTGATTTTGGGGGATGAAAAACTGTTTTTT.